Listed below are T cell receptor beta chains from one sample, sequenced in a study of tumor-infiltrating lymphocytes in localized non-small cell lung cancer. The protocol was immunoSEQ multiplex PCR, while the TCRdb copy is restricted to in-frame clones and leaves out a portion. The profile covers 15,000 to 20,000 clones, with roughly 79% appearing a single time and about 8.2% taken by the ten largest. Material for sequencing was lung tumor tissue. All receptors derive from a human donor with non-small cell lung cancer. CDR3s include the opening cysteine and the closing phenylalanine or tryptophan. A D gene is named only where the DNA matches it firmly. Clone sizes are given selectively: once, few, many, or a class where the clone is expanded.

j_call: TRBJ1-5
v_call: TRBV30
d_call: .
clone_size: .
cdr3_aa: CAWSPTGGQPQHF
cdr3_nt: TGTGCCTGGAGTCCAACGGGAGGTCAGCCCCAGCATTTT

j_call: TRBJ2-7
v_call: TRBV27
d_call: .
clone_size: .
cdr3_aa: CASSLSIKGGAGESEQYF
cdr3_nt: TGTGCCAGCAGTTTATCAATAAAAGGGGGAGCAGGGGAAAGCGAGCAGTACTTC

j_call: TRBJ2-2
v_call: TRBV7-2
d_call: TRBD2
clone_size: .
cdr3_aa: CASSLQRGDTGELFF
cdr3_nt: TGTGCCAGCAGCTTACAGCGGGGAGACACCGGGGAGCTGTTTTTT

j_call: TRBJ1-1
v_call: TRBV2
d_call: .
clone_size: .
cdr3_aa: CASRGGTEAFF
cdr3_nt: TGTGCCAGCAGGGGTGGCACTGAAGCTTTCTTT

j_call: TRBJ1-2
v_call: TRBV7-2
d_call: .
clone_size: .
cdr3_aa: CASSPGGAQGLYGYTF
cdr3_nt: TGTGCCAGCAGCCCCGGTGGGGCACAGGGTCTTTATGGCTACACCTTC

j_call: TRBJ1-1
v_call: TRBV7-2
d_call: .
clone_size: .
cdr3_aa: CASSKGGPEAFF
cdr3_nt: TGTGCCAGCAGCAAGGGGGGGCCGGAAGCTTTCTTT

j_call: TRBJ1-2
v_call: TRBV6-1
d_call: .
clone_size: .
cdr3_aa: CASSGDLGGRFLNGYTF
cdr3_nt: TGTGCCAGCAGTGGGGATCTGGGGGGCCGTTTCTTGAATGGCTACACCTTC

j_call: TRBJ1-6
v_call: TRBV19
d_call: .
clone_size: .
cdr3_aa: CASTSYGTAYNSPLHF
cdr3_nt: TGTGCCAGTACTTCATACGGGACGGCATATAATTCACCCCTCCACTTT

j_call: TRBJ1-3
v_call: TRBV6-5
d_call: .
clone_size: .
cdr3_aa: CASSSALLWDTIYF
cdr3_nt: TGTGCCAGCAGTTCCGCCCTCCTCTGGGACACCATATATTTT

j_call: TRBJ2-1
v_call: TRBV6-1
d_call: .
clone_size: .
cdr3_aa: CASSENTGEGNEQFF
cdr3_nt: TGTGCCAGCAGTGAAAACACAGGGGAGGGCAATGAGCAGTTCTTC

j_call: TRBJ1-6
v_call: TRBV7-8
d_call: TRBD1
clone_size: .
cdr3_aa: CASSLAATGGDSPLHF
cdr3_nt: TGTGCCAGCAGCTTAGCGGCGACAGGGGGCGATTCACCCCTCCACTTT

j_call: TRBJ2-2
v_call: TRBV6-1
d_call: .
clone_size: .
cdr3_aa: CASRGDTPNTGELFF
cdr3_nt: TGTGCCAGTCGGGGTGATACACCCAACACCGGGGAGCTGTTTTTT

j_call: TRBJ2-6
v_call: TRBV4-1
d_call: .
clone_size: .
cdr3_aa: CASSHATGNWANVLTF
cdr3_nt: TGCGCCAGCAGCCATGCGACAGGTAACTGGGCCAACGTCCTGACTTTC

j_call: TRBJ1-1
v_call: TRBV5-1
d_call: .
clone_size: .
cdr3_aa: CASSPGTTMNTEAFF
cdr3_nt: TGCGCCAGCAGCCCTGGGACAACGATGAACACTGAAGCTTTCTTT

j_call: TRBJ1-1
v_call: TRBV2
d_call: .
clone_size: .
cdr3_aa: CASSAALEAFF
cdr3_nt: TGTGCCAGCAGTGCCGCTCTTGAAGCTTTCTTT

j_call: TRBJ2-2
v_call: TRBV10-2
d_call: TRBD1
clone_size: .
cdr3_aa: CASHSRQGSSTGELFF
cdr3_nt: TGCGCCAGCCATTCCCGACAGGGGAGTTCGACCGGGGAGCTGTTTTTT

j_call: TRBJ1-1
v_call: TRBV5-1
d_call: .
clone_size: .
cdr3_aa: CASSLESYWEPSGEAFF
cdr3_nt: TGCGCCAGCAGCTTGGAGTCTTACTGGGAGCCTTCTGGTGAAGCTTTCTTT

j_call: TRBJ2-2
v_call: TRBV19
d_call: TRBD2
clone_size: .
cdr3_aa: CASTPLQLAGVTGELFF
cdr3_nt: TGTGCCAGTACCCCATTACAACTAGCGGGAGTAACCGGGGAGCTGTTTTTT

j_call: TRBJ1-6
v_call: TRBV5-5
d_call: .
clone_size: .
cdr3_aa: CASSLEGGGSPLHF
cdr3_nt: TGTGCCAGCAGCTTGGAAGGAGGAGGTTCACCCCTCCACTTT

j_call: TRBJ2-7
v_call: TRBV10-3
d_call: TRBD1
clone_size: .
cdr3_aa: CAIRGDRGYHEQYF
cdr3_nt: TGTGCCATCAGAGGGGACAGGGGTTACCACGAGCAGTACTTC

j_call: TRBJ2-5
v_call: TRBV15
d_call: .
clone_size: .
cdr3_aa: CATSSSGYPGAQYF
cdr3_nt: TGTGCCACCAGCAGCTCCGGTTACCCCGGGGCCCAGTACTTC

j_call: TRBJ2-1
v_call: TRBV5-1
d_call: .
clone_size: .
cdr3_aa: CASRVGVQYEQFF
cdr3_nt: TGCGCCAGCAGGGTCGGGGTACAGTATGAGCAGTTCTTC

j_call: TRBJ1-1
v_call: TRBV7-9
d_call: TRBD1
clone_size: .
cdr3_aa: CASSGTGYEAFF
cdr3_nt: TGTGCCAGCAGCGGGACAGGTTATGAAGCTTTCTTT

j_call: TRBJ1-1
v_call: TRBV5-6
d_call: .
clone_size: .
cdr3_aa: CASSLELGDTEAFF
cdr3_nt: TGTGCCAGCAGCTTGGAACTGGGGGACACTGAAGCTTTCTTT

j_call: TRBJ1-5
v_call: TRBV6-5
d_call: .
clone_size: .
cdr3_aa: CASSEPGPSEPQHF
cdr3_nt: TGTGCCAGCAGTGAACCGGGCCCGTCGGAGCCCCAGCATTTT

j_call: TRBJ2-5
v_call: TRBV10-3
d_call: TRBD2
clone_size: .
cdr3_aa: CAIRLAVQETQYF
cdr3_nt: TGTGCCATCAGACTAGCGGTCCAAGAGACCCAGTACTTC

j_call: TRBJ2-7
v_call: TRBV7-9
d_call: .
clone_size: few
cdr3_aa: CASSSPRQQGYEQYF
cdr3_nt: TGTGCCAGCAGCTCCCCGCGACAGCAAGGCTACGAGCAGTACTTC

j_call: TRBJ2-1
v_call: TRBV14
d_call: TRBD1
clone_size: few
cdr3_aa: CASSQAGGANNEQFF
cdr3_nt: TGTGCCAGCAGCCAAGCAGGGGGCGCGAACAATGAGCAGTTCTTC

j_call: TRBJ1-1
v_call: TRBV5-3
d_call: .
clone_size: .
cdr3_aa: CARRSGHPNTEAFF
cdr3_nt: TGTGCCAGAAGGTCCGGACATCCGAACACTGAAGCTTTCTTT

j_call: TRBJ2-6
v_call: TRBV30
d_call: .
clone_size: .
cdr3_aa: CAWEFVSNVLTF
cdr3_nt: TGTGCCTGGGAATTCGTATCCAACGTCCTGACTTTC

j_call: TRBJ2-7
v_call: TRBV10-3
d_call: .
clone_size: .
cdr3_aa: CAISGSNYEQYF
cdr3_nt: TGTGCCATCAGCGGGAGTAACTACGAGCAGTACTTC

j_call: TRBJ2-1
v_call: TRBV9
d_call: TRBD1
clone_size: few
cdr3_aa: CASSVATQGAYNEQFF
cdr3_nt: TGTGCCAGCAGCGTAGCTACTCAGGGGGCCTACAATGAGCAGTTCTTC

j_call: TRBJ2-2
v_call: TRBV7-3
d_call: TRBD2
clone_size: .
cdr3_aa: CASSRGLAGTGELFF
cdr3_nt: TGTGCCAGCAGCCGAGGACTAGCGGGAACCGGGGAGCTGTTTTTT

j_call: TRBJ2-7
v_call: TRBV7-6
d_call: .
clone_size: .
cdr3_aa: CASSLSGGSSYEQYF
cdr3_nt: TGTGCCAGCAGCTTATCGGGGGGCAGCTCCTACGAGCAGTACTTC

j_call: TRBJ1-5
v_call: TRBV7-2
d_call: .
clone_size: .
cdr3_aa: CASSKSGGNQPQHF
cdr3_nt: TGTGCCAGCAGCAAAAGTGGGGGTAATCAGCCCCAGCATTTT

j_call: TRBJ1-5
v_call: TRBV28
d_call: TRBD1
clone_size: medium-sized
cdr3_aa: CATRDRGPNQPQHF
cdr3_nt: TGTGCCACCAGGGACAGGGGGCCCAATCAGCCCCAGCATTTT

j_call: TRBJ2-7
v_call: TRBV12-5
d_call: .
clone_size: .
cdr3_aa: CASGLYRRHYEQYF
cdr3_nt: TGTGCTAGTGGTTTGTACAGGAGGCACTACGAGCAGTACTTC

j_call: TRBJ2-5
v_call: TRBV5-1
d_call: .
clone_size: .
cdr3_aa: CASSRGSLETQYF
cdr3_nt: TGCGCCAGCAGCCGCGGGTCTTTAGAGACCCAGTACTTC

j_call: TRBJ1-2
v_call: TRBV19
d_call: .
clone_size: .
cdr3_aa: CASGRSLLWGYTF
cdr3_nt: TGTGCCAGCGGACGGAGCCTGTTGTGGGGCTACACCTTC

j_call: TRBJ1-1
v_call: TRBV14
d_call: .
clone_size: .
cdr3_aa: CASSQDYNRMNTEAFF
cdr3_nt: TGTGCCAGCAGCCAAGATTATAACCGGATGAACACTGAAGCTTTCTTT

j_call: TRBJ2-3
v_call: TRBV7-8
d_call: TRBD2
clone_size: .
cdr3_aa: CASSLRTSGRGESTDTQYF
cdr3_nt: TGTGCCAGCAGCCTCCGGACTAGCGGGAGGGGAGAAAGCACAGATACGCAGTATTTT

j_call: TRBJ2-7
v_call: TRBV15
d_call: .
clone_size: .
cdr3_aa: CATSRDYKGEQYF
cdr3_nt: TGTGCCACCAGCAGAGATTATAAGGGGGAGCAGTACTTC

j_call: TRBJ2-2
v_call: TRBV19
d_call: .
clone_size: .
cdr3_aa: CASSINFGTLVGELFF
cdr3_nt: TGTGCCAGTAGCATTAATTTCGGGACACTCGTCGGGGAGCTGTTTTTT

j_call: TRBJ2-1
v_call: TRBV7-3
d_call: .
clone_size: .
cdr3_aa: CASSLPLFSAGRYNEQFF
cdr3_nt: TGTGCCAGCAGCTTACCCCTTTTCTCGGCAGGACGATACAATGAGCAGTTCTTC

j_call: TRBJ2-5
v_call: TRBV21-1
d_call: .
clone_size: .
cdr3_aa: CASSKGTSCRETQYF
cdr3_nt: TGTGCCAGCAGCAAAGGGACTAGCTGTCGGGAGACCCAGTACTTC

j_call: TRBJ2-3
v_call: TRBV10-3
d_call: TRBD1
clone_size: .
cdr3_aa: CAISGDRGYTDTQYF
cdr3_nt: TGTGCCATCAGCGGGGACAGGGGTTACACAGATACGCAGTATTTT

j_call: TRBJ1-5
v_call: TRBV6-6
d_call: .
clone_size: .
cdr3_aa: CASRSPRGPNQPQHF
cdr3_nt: TGTGCCAGCAGGTCCCCCAGGGGACCGAATCAGCCCCAGCATTTT

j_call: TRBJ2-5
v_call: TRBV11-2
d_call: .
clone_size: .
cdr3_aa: CASSPLGRQKETQYF
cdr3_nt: TGTGCCAGCAGCCCCCTCGGTAGGCAGAAAGAGACCCAGTACTTC

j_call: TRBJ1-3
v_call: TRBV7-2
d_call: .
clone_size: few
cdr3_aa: CASSPTSSGGGNTIYF
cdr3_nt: TGTGCCAGCAGCCCGACCTCCTCGGGTGGTGGAAACACCATATATTTT

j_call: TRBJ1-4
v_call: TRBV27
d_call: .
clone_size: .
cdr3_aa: CASSGTLGLEKLFF
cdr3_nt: TGTGCCAGCAGCGGGACCTTAGGGCTCGAAAAACTGTTTTTT